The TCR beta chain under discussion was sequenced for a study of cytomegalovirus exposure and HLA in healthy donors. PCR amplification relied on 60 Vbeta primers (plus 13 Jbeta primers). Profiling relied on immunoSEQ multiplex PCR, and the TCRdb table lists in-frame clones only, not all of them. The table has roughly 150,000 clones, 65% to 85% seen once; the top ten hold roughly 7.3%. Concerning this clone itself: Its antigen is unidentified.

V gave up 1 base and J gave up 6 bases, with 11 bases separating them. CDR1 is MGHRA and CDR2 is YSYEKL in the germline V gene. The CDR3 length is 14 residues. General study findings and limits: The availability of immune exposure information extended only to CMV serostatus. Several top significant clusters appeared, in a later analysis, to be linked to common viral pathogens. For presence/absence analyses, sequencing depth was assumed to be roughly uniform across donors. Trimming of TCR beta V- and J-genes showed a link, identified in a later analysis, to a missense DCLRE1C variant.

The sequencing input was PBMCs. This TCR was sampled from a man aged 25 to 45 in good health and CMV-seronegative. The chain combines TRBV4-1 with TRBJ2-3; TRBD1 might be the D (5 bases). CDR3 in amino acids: CASSQGQRKDTQYF. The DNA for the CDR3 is TGCGCCAGCAGCCAAGGACAGCGTAAGGATACGCAGTATTTT.